The rows below give T cell receptor beta chains drawn from one sample of a study of T-cell memory formation after mild COVID-19. From the 5' RACE reads, TCRdb called clonotypes with MiXCR, one entry per CDR3 protein. The data contain 250,000 to 350,000 distinct CDR3 sequences, about a sixth of them singletons. The sequenced sample was PBMCs or a T cell subset sorted from them (not recorded which). The origin of the receptors is a man between 18 and 29 years old who had mild COVID-19 (a few samples of this study predate the infection). Cell type and time point are not known. The CDR3 runs from the conserved cysteine through the conserved F or W. Fields, in order: V gene, J gene, CDR3 protein.

V: TRBV5-1; J: TRBJ1-4; CDR3: CASSRRTGDNEKLFF
V: TRBV6-1; J: TRBJ2-3; CDR3: CASREGRDTQYF
V: TRBV7-9; J: TRBJ2-1; CDR3: CASSLQGTSYEQFF
V: TRBV5-1; J: TRBJ2-7; CDR3: CASGAAHSPYEQYF
V: TRBV12-3/TRBV12-4; J: TRBJ1-2; CDR3: CASRPGPNYGYTF
V: TRBV20-1; J: TRBJ1-2; CDR3: CSARYRVLYGYTF
V: TRBV12-3/TRBV12-4; J: TRBJ1-1; CDR3: CASSEPPGGWAFF
V: TRBV5-1; J: TRBJ1-1; CDR3: CASSSNVPPNTEAFF
V: TRBV3-1; J: TRBJ2-3; CDR3: CASSHDGRRHTQYF
V: TRBV7-9; J: TRBJ1-2; CDR3: CASSPEDWGGYTF
V: TRBV12-3/TRBV12-4; J: TRBJ1-2; CDR3: CASSFNSLRGYTF
V: TRBV12-3/TRBV12-4; J: TRBJ1-4; CDR3: CASRRGPNEKLFF
V: TRBV5-6; J: TRBJ1-5; CDR3: CASSMTGPNQPQHF
V: TRBV7-2; J: TRBJ1-4; CDR3: CASSSGRAANLNEKLFF
V: TRBV7-2; J: TRBJ2-6; CDR3: CASSLELAGVNSLGGANVLTF
V: TRBV5-1; J: TRBJ2-5; CDR3: CASSLEGPRETQYF
V: TRBV5-1; J: TRBJ2-5; CDR3: CASSPNGHSQETQYF
V: TRBV4-1; J: TRBJ2-5; CDR3: CASSPRSSGSGGETQYF
V: TRBV12-3/TRBV12-4; J: TRBJ2-2; CDR3: CASSFGRVTNTGELFF
V: TRBV7-2; J: TRBJ2-5; CDR3: CASSRGGSGETQYF
V: TRBV4-3; J: TRBJ2-1; CDR3: CASSQDWAPRQFF
V: TRBV4-3; J: TRBJ2-3; CDR3: CASSQVRTDTQYF
V: TRBV5-1; J: TRBJ2-2; CDR3: CASSLGPGLTGELFF
V: TRBV10-3; J: TRBJ2-1; CDR3: CAISSGGRSYNEQFF
V: TRBV20-1; J: TRBJ2-2; CDR3: CSAPALAGVTGELFF
V: TRBV9; J: TRBJ1-6; CDR3: CASSVYQYNSPLHF
V: TRBV14; J: TRBJ2-5; CDR3: CASSQRGYRVETQYF
V: TRBV6-2/TRBV6-3; J: TRBJ1-5; CDR3: CASSYLWNQPQHF
V: TRBV6-5; J: TRBJ2-2; CDR3: CASSLGTPTGELFF
V: TRBV27; J: TRBJ1-2; CDR3: CASARDTINYGYTF
V: TRBV2; J: TRBJ2-1; CDR3: CASSSSDVGQFF
V: TRBV20-1; J: TRBJ2-1; CDR3: CSATSGGREQFF
V: TRBV7-2; J: TRBJ1-1; CDR3: CASSRQGRTTAFF
V: TRBV5-1; J: TRBJ1-4; CDR3: CASSLRAGGEKLFF
V: TRBV7-8; J: TRBJ2-5; CDR3: CASSFRARRDQETQYF
V: TRBV4-1; J: TRBJ2-7; CDR3: CASSQGARRSYEQYF
V: TRBV6-6; J: TRBJ2-5; CDR3: CASTDRPLQGQYF
V: TRBV4-2; J: TRBJ2-7; CDR3: CASSQADGGAFEQYF
V: TRBV6-6; J: TRBJ1-6; CDR3: CASSHRNSPLHF
V: TRBV27; J: TRBJ1-5; CDR3: CASSLSGGGQPQHF
V: TRBV9; J: TRBJ2-3; CDR3: CASSEGGGTDTQYF
V: TRBV29-1; J: TRBJ1-3; CDR3: CSVVQRNTIYF
V: TRBV10-3; J: TRBJ1-4; CDR3: CAISELQGAEKLFF
V: TRBV5-6; J: TRBJ1-1; CDR3: CASSWGNTEAFF
V: TRBV6-2/TRBV6-3; J: TRBJ1-2; CDR3: CASSYSKGSIYGYTF
V: TRBV4-3; J: TRBJ2-3; CDR3: CASSLTSASTDTQYF